This is a list of T cell receptor beta chains from one sample in a study of cytomegalovirus exposure and HLA in healthy donors. Sequencing was performed with immunoSEQ multiplex PCR; in TCRdb, only in-frame clones are kept and a portion is missing. The sample yields 60,000 to 70,000 clones, 60% to 85% seen once. The sample consisted of PBMCs. These receptors were obtained from a male donor in good health and CMV-seropositive. CDR3s include the opening cysteine and the closing phenylalanine or tryptophan. Each record gives: clone size, D gene, V gene, J gene, CDR3 protein, CDR3 DNA. A D gene is named only where the DNA matches it firmly. Size values are once, few and many counts, or a class for expanded clones, and some rows have none.

.	TRBD1	TRBV9	TRBJ1-6	CASTLGQGGINSPLHF	TGTGCCAGCACCCTCGGACAGGGGGGAATCAATTCACCCCTCCACTTT
.	TRBD1	TRBV6-6	TRBJ2-5	CASSPPTGGRETQYF	TGTGCCAGCAGCCCTCCTACAGGGGGCAGGGAGACCCAGTACTTC
.	.	TRBV7-9	TRBJ1-5	CASSLGQVSNQPQHF	TGTGCCAGCAGCTTAGGACAGGTTAGCAATCAGCCCCAGCATTTT
few	.	TRBV11-2	TRBJ2-7	CASSLGELAVEQYF	TGTGCCAGCAGCTTAGGGGAGCTAGCTGTCGAGCAGTACTTC
.	TRBD1	TRBV13	TRBJ2-7	CASSSEGTGGYEQYF	TGTGCCAGCAGCTCGGAGGGGACAGGGGGCTACGAGCAGTACTTC
.	.	TRBV6-6	TRBJ2-7	CASSYPTGGEQYF	TGTGCCAGCAGTTACCCGACCGGGGGCGAGCAGTACTTC
few	TRBD2	TRBV13	TRBJ2-5	CASSLVLAGAQETQYF	TGTGCCAGCAGCTTAGTACTAGCGGGGGCCCAAGAGACCCAGTACTTC
few	TRBD1	TRBV6-6	TRBJ2-1	CASSSMKGTGMNEQFF	TGTGCCAGCAGTTCGATGAAGGGGACAGGGATGAATGAGCAGTTCTTC
.	TRBD1	TRBV27	TRBJ2-7	CASSFGYRGDYEQYF	TGTGCCAGCAGTTTCGGGTACAGGGGTGACTACGAGCAGTACTTC
once	.	TRBV7-8	TRBJ2-7	CASSTQGHEQYF	TGTGCCAGCAGCACGCAGGGTCACGAGCAGTACTTC
.	TRBD1	TRBV2	TRBJ1-4	CASSPGQGLNEKLFF	TGTGCCAGCAGCCCAGGACAGGGTTTAAATGAAAAACTGTTTTTT
.	TRBD1	TRBV10-3	TRBJ1-6	CAISESGDRANSPLHF	TGTGCCATCAGTGAATCAGGGGACAGGGCCAATTCACCCCTCCACTTT
once	TRBD1	TRBV7-9	TRBJ1-2	CASSAYRGEDGYTF	TGTGCCAGCAGCGCATACAGGGGTGAGGATGGCTACACCTTC
.	TRBD2	TRBV2	TRBJ2-7	CASSEAGTSGTYEQYF	TGTGCCAGCAGTGAAGCGGGAACTAGCGGAACCTACGAGCAGTACTTC
.	TRBD1	TRBV27	TRBJ1-5	CASSPHRDRSYSNQPQHF	TGTGCCAGCAGTCCCCACCGGGACAGAAGTTATAGCAATCAGCCCCAGCATTTT
few	TRBD2	TRBV7-3	TRBJ2-1	CASSLGTSGGYNEQFF	TGTGCCAGCAGCTTAGGGACTAGCGGGGGATACAATGAGCAGTTCTTC
.	.	TRBV4-1	TRBJ2-1	CASSQRTNNEQFF	TGCGCCAGCAGCCAACGGACTAACAATGAGCAGTTCTTC
.	TRBD1	TRBV7-9	TRBJ1-2	CASSLARTGDGYTF	TGTGCCAGCAGCTTAGCAAGGACAGGGGATGGCTACACCTTC
few	.	TRBV27	TRBJ2-3	CASIEGGGPTDTQYF	TGTGCCAGCATCGAGGGTGGGGGCCCGACAGATACGCAGTATTTT
few	.	TRBV9	TRBJ2-3	CASSVPSVDTQYF	TGTGCCAGCAGCGTCCCCTCCGTGGATACGCAGTATTTT
.	.	TRBV30	TRBJ1-3	CAWSKSLQGSGSGNTIYF	TGTGCCTGGAGTAAATCCCTACAGGGTTCGGGCTCTGGAAACACCATATATTTT
.	TRBD1	TRBV28	TRBJ1-1	CASSLRGRTEAFF	TGTGCCAGCAGCTTAAGGGGGCGGACTGAAGCTTTCTTT
.	.	TRBV4-1	TRBJ2-7	CASSQDAHRQYF	TGCGCCAGCAGCCAAGATGCCCATAGACAGTACTTC
.	.	TRBV12-5	TRBJ1-1	CARGWEIGTEAFF	TGTGCTAGGGGGTGGGAGATCGGCACTGAAGCTTTCTTT
.	TRBD1	TRBV7-2	TRBJ2-2	CASRPGGDDTGELFF	TGTGCCAGCAGGCCAGGGGGAGACGACACCGGGGAGCTGTTTTTT
.	.	TRBV30	TRBJ2-1	CAWSFPVTYNEQFF	TGTGCCTGGTCATTTCCGGTAACCTACAATGAGCAGTTCTTC
.	.	TRBV7-2	TRBJ2-1	CASSLEGRSYNEQFF	TGTGCCAGCAGCTTGGAGGGTCGGTCCTACAATGAGCAGTTCTTC
.	.	TRBV13	TRBJ2-1	CASSLGPSDEQFF	TGTGCCAGCAGCTTAGGACCTAGCGATGAGCAGTTCTTC